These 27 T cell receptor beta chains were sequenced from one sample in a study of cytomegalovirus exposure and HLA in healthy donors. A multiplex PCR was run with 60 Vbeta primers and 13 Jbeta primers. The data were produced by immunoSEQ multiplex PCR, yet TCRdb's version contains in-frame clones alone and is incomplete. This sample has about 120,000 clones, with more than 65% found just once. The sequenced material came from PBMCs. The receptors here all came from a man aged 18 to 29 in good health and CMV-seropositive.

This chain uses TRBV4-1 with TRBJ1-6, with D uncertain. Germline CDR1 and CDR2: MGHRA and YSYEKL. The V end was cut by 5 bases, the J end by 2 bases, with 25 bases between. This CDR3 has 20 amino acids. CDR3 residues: CASSAYAPGRVGAYNSPLHF. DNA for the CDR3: TGCGCCAGCAGCGCTTACGCCCCGGGGAGGGTAGGTGCCTATAATTCACCCCTCCACTTT.

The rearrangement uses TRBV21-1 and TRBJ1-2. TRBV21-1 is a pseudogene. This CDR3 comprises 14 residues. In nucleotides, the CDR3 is TGTGCCAGCAGCAAACCTTACCCGGGGTATGGCTACACCTTC. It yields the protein CASSKPYPGYGYTF.

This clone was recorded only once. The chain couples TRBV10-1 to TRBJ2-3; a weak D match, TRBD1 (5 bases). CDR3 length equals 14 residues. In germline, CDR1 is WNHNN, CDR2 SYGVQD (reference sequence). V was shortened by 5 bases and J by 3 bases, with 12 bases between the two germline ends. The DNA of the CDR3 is TGCGCCAGCAGTTACAGACAGACAACAGATACGCAGTATTTT. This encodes CASSYRQTTDTQYF.

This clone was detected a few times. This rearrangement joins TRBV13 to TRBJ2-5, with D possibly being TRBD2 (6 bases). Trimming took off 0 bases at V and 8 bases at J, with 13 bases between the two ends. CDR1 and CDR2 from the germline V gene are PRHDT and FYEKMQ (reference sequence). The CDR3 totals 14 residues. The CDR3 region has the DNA TGTGCCAGCAGCTTAGGTGTCTACGGGAGTACCCAGTACTTC. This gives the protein CASSLGVYGSTQYF. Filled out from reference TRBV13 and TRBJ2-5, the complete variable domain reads AAGVIQSPRHLIKEKRETATLKCYPIPRHDTVYWYQQGPGQDPQFLISFYEKMQSDKGSIPDRFSAQQFSDYHSELNMSSLELGDSALYFCASSLGVYGSTQYFGPGTRLLVL.

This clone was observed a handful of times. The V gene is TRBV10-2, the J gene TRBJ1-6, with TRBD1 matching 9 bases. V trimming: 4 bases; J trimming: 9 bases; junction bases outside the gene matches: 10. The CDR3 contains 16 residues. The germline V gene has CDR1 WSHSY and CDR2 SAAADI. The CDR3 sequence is CASSVQQGASVSPLHF. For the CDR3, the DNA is TGCGCCAGCAGTGTTCAACAGGGGGCTTCGGTTTCACCCCTCCACTTT.

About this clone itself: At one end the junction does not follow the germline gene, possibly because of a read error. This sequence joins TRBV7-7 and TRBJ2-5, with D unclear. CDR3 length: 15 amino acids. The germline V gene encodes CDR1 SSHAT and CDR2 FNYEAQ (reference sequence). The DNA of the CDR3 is TGTGCTAGCAGCTTAGTTCACAGCACAAGTGAGACCCAGTACTTC. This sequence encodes CASSLVHSTSETQYF.

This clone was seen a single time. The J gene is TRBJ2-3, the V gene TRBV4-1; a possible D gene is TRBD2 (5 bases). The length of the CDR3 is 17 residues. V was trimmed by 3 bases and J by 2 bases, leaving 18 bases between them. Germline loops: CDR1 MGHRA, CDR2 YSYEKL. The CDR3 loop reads CASSHPEAGRVTDTQYF. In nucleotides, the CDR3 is TGCGCCAGCAGCCATCCCGAGGCGGGTAGGGTCACAGATACGCAGTATTTT.

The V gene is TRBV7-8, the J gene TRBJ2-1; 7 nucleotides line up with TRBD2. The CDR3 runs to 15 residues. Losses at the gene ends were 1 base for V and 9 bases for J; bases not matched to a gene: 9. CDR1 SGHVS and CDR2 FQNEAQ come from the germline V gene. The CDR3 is CASSLDGLGNLEQFF. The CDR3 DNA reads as TGTGCCAGCAGCTTAGATGGACTAGGTAATCTTGAGCAGTTCTTC.

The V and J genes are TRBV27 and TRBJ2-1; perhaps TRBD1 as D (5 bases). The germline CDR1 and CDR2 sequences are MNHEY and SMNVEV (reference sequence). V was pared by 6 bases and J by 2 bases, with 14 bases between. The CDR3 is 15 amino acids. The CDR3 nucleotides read TGTGCCAGCAGGACAGCCCAAGTTACCTACAATGAGCAGTTCTTC. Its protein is CASRTAQVTYNEQFF.

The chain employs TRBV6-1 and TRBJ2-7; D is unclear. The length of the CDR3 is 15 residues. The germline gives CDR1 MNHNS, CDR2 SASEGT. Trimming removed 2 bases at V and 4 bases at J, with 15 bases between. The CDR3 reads CASSEYGQTGYEQYF. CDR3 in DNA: TGTGCCAGCAGTGAATATGGCCAGACTGGGTACGAGCAGTACTTC.

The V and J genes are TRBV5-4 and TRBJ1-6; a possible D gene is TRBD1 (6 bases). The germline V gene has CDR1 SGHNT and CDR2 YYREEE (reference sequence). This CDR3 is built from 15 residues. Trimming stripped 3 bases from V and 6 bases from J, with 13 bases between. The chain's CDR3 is CASSSPDRTNSPLHF. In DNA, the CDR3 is TGTGCCAGCAGCTCGCCGGACAGAACTAATTCACCCCTCCACTTT.

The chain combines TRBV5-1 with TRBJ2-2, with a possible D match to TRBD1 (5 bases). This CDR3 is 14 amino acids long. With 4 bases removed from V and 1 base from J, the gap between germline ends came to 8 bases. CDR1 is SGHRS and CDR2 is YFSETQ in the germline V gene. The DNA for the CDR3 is TGCGCCAGCAGCGTAGGACAGAACACCGGGGAGCTGTTTTTT. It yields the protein CASSVGQNTGELFF.

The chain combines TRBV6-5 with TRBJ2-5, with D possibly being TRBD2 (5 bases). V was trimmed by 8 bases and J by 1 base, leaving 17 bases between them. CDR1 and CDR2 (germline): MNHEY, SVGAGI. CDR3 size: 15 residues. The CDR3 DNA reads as TGTGCCAGCGGACCCCTAGCCGCCTCCCAAGAGACCCAGTACTTC. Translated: CASGPLAASQETQYF.

The DNA of the CDR3 is TGTGCCAGCAGCCAAGAATGGCAGGGGGCCGACGAGCAGTACTTC. As protein: CASSQEWQGADEQYF. The V and J genes are TRBV4-2 and TRBJ2-7; 8 bases line up with TRBD1. V was pared by 0 bases and J by 5 bases, with 6 bases of the junction left unmatched. The CDR3 has 15 residues. Germline V CDR1 and CDR2: LGHNA, YNFKEQ.

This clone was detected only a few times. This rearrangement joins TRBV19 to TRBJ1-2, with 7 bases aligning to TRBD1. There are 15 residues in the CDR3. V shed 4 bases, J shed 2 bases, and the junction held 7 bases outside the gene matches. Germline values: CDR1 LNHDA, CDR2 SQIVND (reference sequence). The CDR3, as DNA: TGTGCCAGTAGTACGCACGGGACAGCCAACTATGGCTACACCTTC. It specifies CASSTHGTANYGYTF.

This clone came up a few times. CDR3 in amino acids: CASSQLGGTEAFF. CDR3 nucleotides: TGTGCCAGCAGTCAGTTGGGGGGGACTGAAGCTTTCTTT. J is TRBJ1-1 and V is TRBV25-1, with D possibly matching TRBD1 (5 bases). Germline V gene lookup returns CDR1 MGHDK and CDR2 SYGVNS. This CDR3 is 13 amino acids long. Trimming shortened V by 5 bases and J by 5 bases, and 12 bases separated the two germline ends.

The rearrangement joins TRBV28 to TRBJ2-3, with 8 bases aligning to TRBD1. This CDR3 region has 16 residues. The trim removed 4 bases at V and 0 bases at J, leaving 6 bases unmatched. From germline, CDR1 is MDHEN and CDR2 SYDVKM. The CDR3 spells CASSSRTGTSTDTQYF. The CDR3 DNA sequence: TGTGCCAGCAGTTCCCGGACAGGGACGAGCACAGATACGCAGTATTTT.

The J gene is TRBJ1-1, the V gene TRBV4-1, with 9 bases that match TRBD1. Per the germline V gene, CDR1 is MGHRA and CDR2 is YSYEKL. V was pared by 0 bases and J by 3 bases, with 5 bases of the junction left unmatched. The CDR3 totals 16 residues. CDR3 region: CASSQEEGTGYTEAFF. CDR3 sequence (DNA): TGCGCCAGCAGCCAAGAAGAAGGGACAGGGTACACTGAAGCTTTCTTT.

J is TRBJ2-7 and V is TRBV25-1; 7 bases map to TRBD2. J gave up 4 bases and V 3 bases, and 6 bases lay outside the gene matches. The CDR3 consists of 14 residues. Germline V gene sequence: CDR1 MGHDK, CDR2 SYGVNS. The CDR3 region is CASSDSSGAYEQYF. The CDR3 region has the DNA TGTGCCAGCAGTGATTCTAGCGGAGCTTACGAGCAGTACTTC.

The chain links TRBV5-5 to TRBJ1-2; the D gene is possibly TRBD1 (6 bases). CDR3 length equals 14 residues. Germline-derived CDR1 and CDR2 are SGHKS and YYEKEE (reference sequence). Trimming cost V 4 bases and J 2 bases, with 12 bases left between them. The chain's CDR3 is CASSTQTGNYGYTF. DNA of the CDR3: TGTGCCAGCAGCACCCAGACAGGCAACTATGGCTACACCTTC. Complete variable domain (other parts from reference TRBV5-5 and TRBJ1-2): DAGVTQSPTHLIKTRGQQVTLRCSPISGHKSVSWYQQVLGQGPQFIFQYYEKEERGRGNFPDRFSARQFPNYSSELNVNALLLGDSALYLCASSTQTGNYGYTFGSGTRLTVV.

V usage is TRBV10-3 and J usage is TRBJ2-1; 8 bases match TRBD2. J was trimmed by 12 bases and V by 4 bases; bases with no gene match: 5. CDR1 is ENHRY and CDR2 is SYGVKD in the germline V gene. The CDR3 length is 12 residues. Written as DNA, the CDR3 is TGTGCCATCAGTGCGGGACTAGAGGGGCAGTTCTTC. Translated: CAISAGLEGQFF.

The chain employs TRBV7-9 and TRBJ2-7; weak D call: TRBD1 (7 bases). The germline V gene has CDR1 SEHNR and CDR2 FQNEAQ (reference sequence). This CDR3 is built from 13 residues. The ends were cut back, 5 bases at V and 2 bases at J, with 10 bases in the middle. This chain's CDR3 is CASSVRGAYEQYF. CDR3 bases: TGTGCCAGCAGCGTCAGGGGGGCCTACGAGCAGTACTTC.

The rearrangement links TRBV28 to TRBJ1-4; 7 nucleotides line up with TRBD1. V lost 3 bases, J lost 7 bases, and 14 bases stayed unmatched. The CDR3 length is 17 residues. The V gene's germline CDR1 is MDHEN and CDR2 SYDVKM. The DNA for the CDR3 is TGTGCCAGCAGTTTTTTGGGTATTAGGGGGCAGCTTGAAAAACTGTTTTTT. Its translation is CASSFLGIRGQLEKLFF.

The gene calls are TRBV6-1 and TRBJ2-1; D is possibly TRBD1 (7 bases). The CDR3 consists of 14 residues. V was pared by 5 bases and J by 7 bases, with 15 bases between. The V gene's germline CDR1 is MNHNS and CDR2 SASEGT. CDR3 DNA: TGTGCCAGCAGTCGTATACAGGGGAGGAATGAGCAGTTCTTC. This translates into CASSRIQGRNEQFF.

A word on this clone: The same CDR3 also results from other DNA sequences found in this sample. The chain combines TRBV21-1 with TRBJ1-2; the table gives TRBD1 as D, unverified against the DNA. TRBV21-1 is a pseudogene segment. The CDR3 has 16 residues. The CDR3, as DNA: TGTGCCAGCAGCAATCGACAGGGAGTTTTGGGGAATGGCTACACCTTC. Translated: CASSNRQGVLGNGYTF.

CDR3 in DNA: TGCAGCGTTCTCGAGGAGACCCAGTACTTC. Protein: CSVLEETQYF. This chain joins TRBV29-1 and TRBJ2-5; no firm D call. The CDR3 is 10 amino acids. V lost 5 bases to trimming and J lost 5 bases, with 6 bases between them. The germline CDR1 and CDR2 sequences are SQVTM and ANQGSEA.

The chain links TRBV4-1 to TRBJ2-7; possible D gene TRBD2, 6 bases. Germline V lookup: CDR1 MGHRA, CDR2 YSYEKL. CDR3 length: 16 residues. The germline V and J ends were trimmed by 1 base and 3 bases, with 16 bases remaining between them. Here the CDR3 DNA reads TGCGCCAGCAGCCAAGCCACCTTGGGACTGTACTACGAGCAGTACTTC. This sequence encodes CASSQATLGLYYEQYF.